The 32 T cell receptor beta chains listed next were all sequenced from one sample in a study of radiotherapy plus CTLA-4 blockade in lung cancer. Profiling relied on immunoSEQ multiplex PCR, and the TCRdb table lists in-frame clones only, not all of them. The table includes about 48,000 clones, approximately 85% detected once. Sequenced here: peripheral blood, sampled from a patient treated with radiotherapy plus ipilimumab. Every receptor here comes from a human donor with non-small cell lung cancer who had stable disease on radiotherapy plus ipilimumab.

Here the CDR3 reads CASSEGAYTGELFF. The CDR3, as DNA: TGTGCCAGCAGTGAGGGGGCATACACCGGGGAGCTGTTTTTT. V and J are TRBV2 and TRBJ2-2; the D gene is possibly TRBD1 (6 bases). Per germline, CDR1 SNHLY and CDR2 FYNNEI. This CDR3 is built from 14 residues. With 3 bases removed from V and 3 bases from J, the gap between germline ends came to 8 bases.

The chain carries TRBV5-4 and TRBJ2-7; TRBD2 is a possible D gene (6 bases). The CDR3 is 15 residues long. The V and J ends lost 4 bases and 6 bases respectively, with 20 bases between them. The germline V gene has CDR1 SGHNT and CDR2 YYREEE (reference sequence). The chain's CDR3 is CASSVTGTEGLEQYF. CDR3 DNA: TGTGCCAGCAGCGTTACCGGGACTGAGGGGCTCGAGCAGTACTTC.

This clone was recorded once. V usage is TRBV9 and J usage is TRBJ2-1, with 13 nucleotides matching TRBD2. The CDR3 length is 13 residues. J was trimmed by 7 bases and V by 7 bases; bases with no gene match: 2. The germline V gene has CDR1 SGDLS and CDR2 YYNGEE. CDR3 in DNA: TGTGCCAGCGGGACTAGCGGGATGAATGAGCAGTTCTTC. Encoded protein: CASGTSGMNEQFF.

The CDR3 sequence is CATGQNINEKLFF. Here the CDR3 DNA reads TGTGCCACTGGACAGAACATTAATGAAAAACTGTTTTTT. The genes are TRBV19 and TRBJ1-4, with D maybe TRBD1 (6 bases). The V and J ends lost 10 bases and 4 bases respectively, with 13 bases between them. CDR3 length: 13 amino acids. Germline V gene lookup returns CDR1 LNHDA and CDR2 SQIVND (reference sequence).

This clone qualifies as medium-sized. This chain connects TRBV5-6 to TRBJ1-2, with 8 bases lining up with TRBD1. The CDR3 contains 14 residues. Germline lookup yields CDR1 SGHDT and CDR2 YYEEEE. The V segment lost 5 bases and the J segment 6 bases; nucleotides outside the gene matches: 9. The CDR3 loop reads CASRPGQGGNGYTF. In nucleotides, the CDR3 is TGTGCCAGCAGACCTGGACAGGGTGGGAATGGCTACACCTTC.

The chain recombines TRBV25-1 with TRBJ1-1, with D maybe TRBD1 (5 bases). CDR1 and CDR2 from the germline V gene are MGHDK and SYGVNS. V was trimmed by 6 bases and J by 2 bases, leaving 10 bases between them. This CDR3 has 13 residues. The CDR3 reads CASSLQVNTEAFF. The DNA for the CDR3 is TGTGCCAGCAGCCTACAGGTAAACACTGAAGCTTTCTTT. Filled out from reference TRBV25-1 and TRBJ1-1, the complete variable domain reads EADIYQTPRYLVIGTGKKITLECSQTMGHDKMYWYQQDPGMELHLIHYSYGVNSTEKGDLSSESTVSRIRTEHFPLTLESARPSHTSQYLCASSLQVNTEAFFGQGTRLTVV.

The chain joins TRBV6-5 to TRBJ1-6, with a possible D match to TRBD1 (6 bases). Germline V gene lookup returns CDR1 MNHEY and CDR2 SVGAGI. This CDR3 comprises 15 residues. The ends were cut back, 6 bases at V and 8 bases at J, with 17 bases in the middle. The DNA for the CDR3 is TGTGCCAGCAGACCGTTTGGGGGCTGGCATTCACCCCTCCACTTT. This translates into CASRPFGGWHSPLHF.

This chain uses TRBV6-1 with TRBJ2-1; 10 bases are shared with TRBD2. The J segment lost 4 bases and the V segment lost 1 base, leaving 1 base of the junction unmatched. CDR3 length equals 15 residues. Germline V gene sequence: CDR1 MNHNS, CDR2 SASEGT. In DNA, the CDR3 is TGTGCCAGCAGTGAAGGGACTAGCGGTTACAATGAGCAGTTCTTC. It yields the protein CASSEGTSGYNEQFF.

In nucleotides, the CDR3 is TGTGCCAGCAGTTACGGCGGGAGCGCAGATACGCAGTATTTT. Residues: CASSYGGSADTQYF. The chain couples TRBV6-5 to TRBJ2-3, with 7 bases identical to TRBD2. Germline V gene data show CDR1 as MNHEY and CDR2 as SVGAGI. The CDR3 totals 14 residues. V gave up 2 bases and J gave up 4 bases; unmatched junction bases: 3.

CDR3 coding DNA: TGCGCCAGCAGCTTATTCCAGGGCGGCAATAACTATGGCTACACCTTC. Protein product: CASSLFQGGNNYGYTF. The V call is TRBV5-1, the J call TRBJ1-2, with D possibly matching TRBD1 (5 bases). Per germline, CDR1 SGHRS and CDR2 YFSETQ. This CDR3 is 16 amino acids long. The V end lost 2 bases, the J end lost 1 base, and 15 bases lay between the germline ends. Filled out from reference TRBV5-1 and TRBJ1-2, the complete variable domain reads KAGVTQTPRYLIKTRGQQVTLSCSPISGHRSVSWYQQTPGQGLQFLFEYFSETQRNKGNFPGRFSGRQFSNSRSEMNVSTLELGDSALYLCASSLFQGGNNYGYTFGSGTRLTVV.

V usage is TRBV7-3 and J usage is TRBJ2-1, with D uncertain. The CDR3 runs 14 residues. The V end lost 5 bases, the J end lost 5 bases, and 13 bases lay between the germline ends. The germline CDR1 and CDR2 sequences are SGHTA and FQGTGA. The CDR3 spells CASSPYSDNNEQFF. Written as DNA, the CDR3 is TGTGCCAGCAGCCCCTACTCCGACAACAATGAGCAGTTCTTC.

This clone turned up a few times. In DNA, the CDR3 is TGTGCCAGCAGCTTATTGGATGGGCGCCAGGAGACCCAGTACTTC. Residues: CASSLLDGRQETQYF. The V and J genes are TRBV7-9 and TRBJ2-5; D not resolved. The V gene lost 2 bases and the J gene lost 5 bases, with 15 bases spanning the gap. Germline CDR1 and CDR2: SEHNR and FQNEAQ (reference sequence). This CDR3 contains 15 residues.

The chain carries TRBV9 and TRBJ2-3, with D uncertain. Germline CDR1 reads SGDLS; CDR2 reads YYNGEE. The V end was cut by 0 bases, the J end by 6 bases, with 14 bases between. The CDR3 runs to 15 residues. The CDR3 nucleotides are TGTGCCAGCAGCGTAGAGGTAGCTACCCTCGATACGCAGTATTTT. This translates into CASSVEVATLDTQYF.

The chain combines TRBV19 with TRBJ2-6; perhaps TRBD2 as D (5 bases). Germline CDR1 LNHDA, CDR2 SQIVND (reference sequence). With 5 bases removed from V and 0 bases from J, the gap between germline ends came to 11 bases. The CDR3 is 16 residues long. CDR3 coding DNA: TGTGCCAGTAGTGAGGGATCTGCCTCTGGGGCCAACGTCCTGACTTTC. Its protein product is CASSEGSASGANVLTF.

In DNA form, the CDR3 reads TGTGCCAGCAGCGTAGAGGGGGCCTACGAGCAGTACTTC. It is translated as CASSVEGAYEQYF. The genes are TRBV9 and TRBJ2-7; D may be TRBD1 (6 bases). The germline gives CDR1 SGDLS, CDR2 YYNGEE. Trimming stripped 0 bases from V and 2 bases from J, with 6 bases between. The CDR3 length is 13 residues.

The chain carries TRBV5-4 and TRBJ2-7, with TRBD2 as a possible D gene (5 bases). This CDR3 has 14 amino acids. Germline V gene sequence: CDR1 SGHNT, CDR2 YYREEE (reference sequence). Deletions cut 6 bases from V and 7 bases from J, with 20 bases between. CDR3 amino acids: CASNPGRGSREQYF. As DNA, the CDR3 is TGTGCCAGCAACCCGGGCCGGGGATCGAGGGAGCAGTACTTC.

The genes are TRBV7-2 and TRBJ2-7; D is unclear. Deletions cut 1 base from V and 0 bases from J, with 7 bases between. The CDR3 has 14 amino acids. Germline CDR1 and CDR2: SGHTA and FQGNSA. The CDR3 bases are TGTGCCAGCAGCTTAGGAGGCCTCTCCTACGAGCAGTACTTC. This translates into CASSLGGLSYEQYF.

The gene calls are TRBV7-9 and TRBJ2-5, with 8 bases that match TRBD1. V gave up 5 bases and J gave up 1 base; unmatched junction bases: 6. The CDR3 is made up of 15 amino acids. Germline CDR1 and CDR2: SEHNR and FQNEAQ (reference sequence). CDR3 bases: TGTGCCAGCAGCAAGAGACAGGGGCCCCAAGAGACCCAGTACTTC. Amino acids: CASSKRQGPQETQYF.

A few counts support this clone. The rearrangement joins TRBV4-3 to TRBJ1-5; the D gene is possibly TRBD1 (5 bases). The V gene lost 0 bases and the J gene lost 1 base, with 7 bases spanning the gap. Germline CDR1 is LGHNA and CDR2 is YSLEER. This CDR3 contains 15 residues. The CDR3 loop is CASSQDAGSNQPQHF. The CDR3 region has the DNA TGCGCCAGCAGCCAAGATGCAGGGAGCAATCAGCCCCAGCATTTT.

CDR3 in amino acids: CATRLAGTDTQYF. The CDR3 nucleotides are TGTGCCACCAGGCTAGCGGGTACAGATACGCAGTATTTT. The chain has TRBV15 and TRBJ2-3; 8 bases align to TRBD2. Losses at the gene ends were 6 bases for V and 3 bases for J; bases not matched to a gene: 2. Germline CDR1 reads LNHNV; CDR2 reads YYDKDF (reference sequence). There are 13 residues in the CDR3.

V gene TRBV4-3 combines with J gene TRBJ1-5, with D uncertain. Trimming removed 0 bases from V and 0 bases from J, with 9 bases in between. CDR3 length: 16 residues. CDR1 and CDR2 from the germline V gene are LGHNA and YSLEER. This CDR3 is CASSQDLRSSNQPQHF. Written as DNA, the CDR3 is TGCGCCAGCAGCCAAGATCTCAGAAGTAGCAATCAGCCCCAGCATTTT.

The V gene is TRBV27, the J gene TRBJ2-1, with 9 bases that match TRBD2. Trimming took 5 bases from V and 2 from J; bases not matched to a gene: 10. The germline CDR1 and CDR2 sequences are MNHEY and SMNVEV (reference sequence). The CDR3 is 17 amino acids. The CDR3 region is CASSATLAGLAYNEQFF. Here the CDR3 DNA reads TGTGCCAGCAGTGCGACCCTAGCGGGGCTGGCCTACAATGAGCAGTTCTTC.

The sample holds one count of this clone. The chain recombines TRBV7-2 with TRBJ2-5, with 7 bases aligning to TRBD1. The CDR3 has 18 amino acids. Germline V gene sequence: CDR1 SGHTA, CDR2 FQGNSA. Trimming removed 2 bases from V and 2 bases from J; junction bases left unmatched: 14. In nucleotides, the CDR3 is TGTGCCAGCAGCTTACAGGGGAACAGGGGCTGGGTTCAAGAGACCCAGTACTTC. Translation: CASSLQGNRGWVQETQYF.

The V gene is TRBV5-4, the J gene TRBJ2-7; 12 nucleotides match TRBD2. CDR3 length: 16 residues. Germline trimming cut 0 bases from V and 5 bases from J; bases unmatched to any gene: 6. Germline CDR1 reads SGHNT; CDR2 reads YYREEE (reference sequence). The CDR3 region is CASSLGLAGGQNEQYF. The CDR3 DNA reads TGTGCCAGCAGCTTGGGCCTAGCGGGAGGGCAGAACGAGCAGTACTTC.

The chain is built from TRBV27 and TRBJ2-2; 8 nucleotides align to TRBD2. CDR3 length equals 14 residues. The J segment lost 1 base and the V segment lost 10 bases, leaving 5 bases of the junction unmatched. Germline values: CDR1 MNHEY, CDR2 SMNVEV (reference sequence). In nucleotides, the CDR3 is TGTGCCACCCGGGAGGGCAGGAACACCGGGGAGCTGTTTTTT. Protein sequence: CATREGRNTGELFF.

This clone has just one count. V and J are TRBV9 and TRBJ2-1; maybe TRBD2 (5 bases). This CDR3 is built from 15 residues. Trimming removed 4 bases at V and 2 bases at J, with 13 bases between. Germline assignment: CDR1 SGDLS and CDR2 YYNGEE. The CDR3 coding sequence is TGTGCCAGCAGCCCTTCCGACGGGACCTACAATGAGCAGTTCTTC. Its protein is CASSPSDGTYNEQFF.

The chain recombines TRBV19 with TRBJ1-1, with 7 bases that match TRBD1. Germline loops: CDR1 LNHDA, CDR2 SQIVND (reference sequence). The ends lost 7 bases at V and 5 bases at J; junction bases unmatched: 4. The CDR3 is 12 residues long. CDR3 DNA sequence: TGTGCCAGTACCCTACAGGGGACTGAAGCTTTCTTT. Encoded protein: CASTLQGTEAFF.

This sequence joins TRBV14 and TRBJ2-7, with TRBD2 matching 13 bases. V lost 4 bases, J lost 1 base, and 4 bases stayed unmatched. The CDR3 loop spans 16 amino acids. Germline V gives CDR1 SGHDN, CDR2 FVKESK. This CDR3 reads CASSPMGLAGSYEQYF. CDR3 in DNA: TGTGCCAGCAGCCCAATGGGACTAGCGGGATCCTACGAGCAGTACTTC.

V is TRBV5-1 and J is TRBJ2-1; TRBD1 agrees at 10 bases. The junction had 7 bases not matched to a gene; V was cut back by 3 bases and J by 4 bases. The CDR3 loop spans 16 amino acids. Germline V gene sequence: CDR1 SGHRS, CDR2 YFSETQ. The CDR3 DNA reads as TGCGCCAGCAGCTCCCCCGGGACAGGGGTATACAATGAGCAGTTCTTC. This translates into CASSSPGTGVYNEQFF.

This chain joins TRBV29-1 and TRBJ1-2, with TRBD1 identical over 8 bases. The germline CDR1 and CDR2 sequences are SQVTM and ANQGSEA. This CDR3 is built from 14 residues. V lost 6 bases to trimming and J lost 4 bases; unmatched junction nucleotides: 10. The CDR3 spells CSVAQTGEGYGYTF. DNA of the CDR3: TGCAGCGTCGCGCAGACAGGGGAGGGCTATGGCTACACCTTC.

This clone was detected only a few times. CDR3 bases: TGTGCCAGCAGCGTCGGACAAACCCTTTACTATGGCTACACCTTC. Translating gives CASSVGQTLYYGYTF. J is TRBJ1-2 and V is TRBV9; D perhaps matches TRBD1 (5 bases). Germline-derived CDR1 and CDR2 are SGDLS and YYNGEE. CDR3 length: 15 amino acids. V was trimmed by 2 bases and J by 3 bases, leaving 14 bases between them.

The chain joins TRBV4-3 to TRBJ2-7; 8 bases agree with TRBD2. The CDR3 spans 16 residues. Germline CDR1 reads LGHNA; CDR2 reads YSLEER. With 0 bases clipped from V and 6 bases from J, the junction kept 10 bases outside the gene matches. The CDR3 loop reads CASSQEFGFRGGEQYF. The DNA of the CDR3 is TGCGCCAGCAGCCAAGAGTTTGGCTTTCGGGGGGGCGAGCAGTACTTC.